This entry features one TCR beta chain sequence. Assay used: immunoSEQ multiplex PCR; TCRdb lists only in-frame clones, some missing. Seen here are a few hundred thousand clones, over 75% observed once, and the top ten hold roughly 3%. The data are from a study of blood T cell repertoires in COVID-19. Overall study: PBMCs, B-cell-depleted T cells, or T cells provided the cDNA or gDNA that made up the material.

Looked up from germline, CDR1 is MNHEY and CDR2 is SVGAGI. CDR3 size: 15 residues. Trimming cost V 0 bases and J 6 bases, with 12 bases left between them. Participants came from roughly 25 US areas, aged roughly 18 to 95 years. Among Cohort 3 donors, those recovered had two negative PCRs, clearance, or symptom resolution. The rearrangement links TRBV6-5 to TRBJ2-1; D is uncertain. Material: PBMCs or T cells enriched from blood (not recorded which). The origin of this receptor is a woman aged 25 to 45 who had recovered from COVID-19. The CDR3 reads CASSYSIVAFNEQFF. The DNA of the CDR3 is TGTGCCAGCAGTTACTCGATAGTAGCTTTCAATGAGCAGTTCTTC.